This TCR beta chain was captured in a study of blood T cell repertoires in COVID-19. Using immunoSEQ multiplex PCR, the repertoire was profiled, and TCRdb retains in-frame clones only, with some absent. This table has 120,000 to 150,000 clones, approximately 83% appearing once. The source material was peripheral blood. The sequence derives from a human donor in a cohort sampled during active COVID-19.

CDR3 region: CASSPQGYYNNQPQHF. CDR3 coding DNA: TGTGCCAGCAGTCCACAGGGGTACTACAACAATCAGCCCCAGCATTTT. The V call is TRBV27, the J call TRBJ1-5, with 7 nucleotides matching TRBD1. The germline V gene has CDR1 MNHEY and CDR2 SMNVEV (reference sequence). J lost 3 bases, V lost 5 bases, and 10 bases had no gene match. The CDR3 extends over 16 amino acids.